The 22 T cell receptor beta chains given below trace back to one sample, sequenced in a study of cytomegalovirus exposure and HLA in healthy donors. PCR primers comprised 60 Vbeta and 13 Jbeta primers. Clones were sequenced by immunoSEQ multiplex PCR, and TCRdb holds only the in-frame ones, with some missing. Of about 110,000 clones listed, 15% are singletons. The material sequenced was PBMCs. These receptors all come from a woman aged 18-35 years in good health and CMV-seronegative.

This clone turned up a few times. The chain links TRBV30 to TRBJ2-2; the D gene is possibly TRBD1 (6 bases). This CDR3 comprises 15 residues. The V end was cut by 4 bases, the J end by 5 bases, with 17 bases between. Germline-derived CDR1 and CDR2 are GTSNPN and SVGIG (reference sequence). This chain's CDR3 is CAWTPGTPLTGELFF. DNA of the CDR3: TGTGCCTGGACACCCGGGACACCTTTGACCGGGGAGCTGTTTTTT.

The V call is TRBV7-8, the J call TRBJ2-3, with TRBD2 matching over 10 bases. The CDR3 contains 15 residues. Germline V gives CDR1 SGHVS, CDR2 FQNEAQ. The trim removed 5 bases at V and 5 bases at J, leaving 7 bases unmatched. The CDR3 reads CASSRRAGGGDTQYF. The CDR3, as DNA: TGTGCCAGCAGCCGGCGAGCGGGAGGGGGAGATACGCAGTATTTT.

This clone was detected only a few times. The chain employs TRBV9 and TRBJ2-1; 9 nucleotides agree with TRBD1. J lost 6 bases, V lost 6 bases, and 13 bases had no gene match. This CDR3 region has 16 residues. In germline, CDR1 is SGDLS, CDR2 YYNGEE. CDR3 coding DNA: TGTGCCAGCACCTTAACCGGGACAGGGTGGGCCAATGAGCAGTTCTTC. Its protein is CASTLTGTGWANEQFF. Together with reference TRBV9 and TRBJ2-1, the CDR3 gives the full variable domain: DSGVTQTPKHLITATGQRVTLRCSPRSGDLSVYWYQQSLDQGLQFLIQYYNGEERAKGNILERFSAQQFPDLHSELNLSSLELGDSALYFCASTLTGTGWANEQFFGPGTRLTVL.

This clone was recorded a few times. The CDR3 spells CASSPGTIYTYF. DNA for the CDR3: TGCGCCAGCAGCCCCGGGACAATTTATACGTACTTC. V gene TRBV5-1 combines with J gene TRBJ2-7, with D possibly TRBD1 on 6 matching bases. Germline V gives CDR1 SGHRS, CDR2 YFSETQ. Trimming stripped 4 bases from V and 12 bases from J, with 17 bases between. The CDR3 runs 12 residues.

The chain recombines TRBV5-4 with TRBJ2-1; 8 positions agree with TRBD1. The CDR3 contains 15 residues. J gave up 9 bases and V 3 bases, and 11 bases lay outside the gene matches. Germline CDR1 SGHNT, CDR2 YYREEE (reference sequence). The CDR3 loop is CASSSPGQALTEQFF. For the CDR3, the DNA is TGTGCCAGCAGCTCACCGGGACAGGCCCTAACTGAGCAGTTCTTC. Looking up the rest from reference TRBV5-4 and TRBJ2-1 gives the full variable domain: ETGVTQSPTHLIKTRGQQVTLRCSSQSGHNTVSWYQQALGQGPQFIFQYYREEENGRGNFPPRFSGLQFPNYSSELNVNALELDDSALYLCASSSPGQALTEQFFGPGTRLTVL.

J is TRBJ2-2 and V is TRBV28; D is perhaps TRBD1 (6 bases). Germline V gene sequence: CDR1 MDHEN, CDR2 SYDVKM. The CDR3 loop spans 16 amino acids. V was pared by 7 bases and J by 2 bases, with 17 bases between. CDR3 nucleotide sequence: TGTGCCAGCACAACGAGGGACACATTAAACACCGGGGAGCTGTTTTTT. Protein: CASTTRDTLNTGELFF. The full variable domain, completed using reference TRBV28 and TRBJ2-2, is DVKVTQSSRYLVKRTGEKVFLECVQDMDHENMFWYRQDPGLGLRLIYFSYDVKMKEKGDIPEGYSVSREKKERFSLILESASTNQTSMYLCASTTRDTLNTGELFFGEGSRLTVL.

This chain uses TRBV2 with TRBJ2-1; 13 nucleotides line up with TRBD2. The CDR3 extends over 14 amino acids. Trimming took 8 bases from V and 7 from J; bases not matched to a gene: 5. Germline V gene sequence: CDR1 SNHLY, CDR2 FYNNEI. CDR3: CASSGTSGVNEQFF. The CDR3 DNA reads TGTGCCAGCTCCGGGACTAGCGGGGTAAATGAGCAGTTCTTC.

J is TRBJ1-2 and V is TRBV28; the D gene is possibly TRBD1 (5 bases). CDR1 is MDHEN, CDR2 SYDVKM, per germline. The CDR3 spans 14 residues. The ends were cut back, 4 bases at V and 6 bases at J, with 15 bases in the middle. The CDR3, as DNA: TGTGCCAGCAGTTCCGGGGGAGGGATAAATGGCTACACCTTC. It encodes CASSSGGGINGYTF.

The rearrangement links TRBV28 to TRBJ2-3, with 8 bases that match TRBD1. J lost 2 bases, V lost 5 bases, and 6 bases had no gene match. The germline V gene encodes CDR1 MDHEN and CDR2 SYDVKM. The CDR3 runs 15 residues. The DNA for the CDR3 is TGTGCCAGCAGTCTCAGGACAGGGTACACAGATACGCAGTATTTT. Amino acids: CASSLRTGYTDTQYF.

This clone was found a few times. The chain has TRBV30 and TRBJ1-1; 8 nucleotides align to TRBD1. This CDR3 contains 16 residues. V gave up 4 bases and J gave up 4 bases; unmatched junction bases: 14. Germline V gives CDR1 GTSNPN, CDR2 SVGIG (reference sequence). In DNA, the CDR3 is TGTGCCTGGATTTTGACAGGGGCAGGGGCAGGCACTGAAGCTTTCTTT. Amino acid sequence: CAWILTGAGAGTEAFF.

The CDR3 DNA follows: TGTGCCAGCAGCCCCCCGGGACAGGGGTACAATGAGCAGTTCTTC. Translating gives CASSPPGQGYNEQFF. The chain links TRBV7-9 to TRBJ2-1, with 10 bases fitting TRBD1. V lost 5 bases, J lost 4 bases, and 5 bases stayed unmatched. This CDR3 is built from 15 residues. CDR1 SEHNR and CDR2 FQNEAQ come from the germline V gene (reference sequence).

The chain employs TRBV9 and TRBJ2-1; 8 bases are shared with TRBD2. Germline lookup yields CDR1 SGDLS and CDR2 YYNGEE. There are 16 residues in the CDR3. J was trimmed by 12 bases and V by 3 bases; bases with no gene match: 17. DNA of the CDR3: TGTGCCAGCAGCGGGAGGACTAGCAGCCTCCCCCAGGGGCAGTTCTTC. It codes for CASSGRTSSLPQGQFF.

The chain joins TRBV2 to TRBJ2-2, with TRBD2 matching 13 bases. V gave up 8 bases and J gave up 0 bases; unmatched junction bases: 6. CDR3 length: 17 amino acids. Germline CDR1 and CDR2: SNHLY and FYNNEI. CDR3: CASWGGLAGPNTGELFF. The CDR3 nucleotides read TGTGCCAGCTGGGGGGGACTAGCGGGACCGAACACCGGGGAGCTGTTTTTT.

In this sample, this clone turned up a few times. This chain connects TRBV27 to TRBJ2-5, with D perhaps matching TRBD1 (6 bases). CDR3 size: 13 residues. The V and J ends lost 3 bases and 9 bases respectively, with 14 bases between them. The germline CDR1 and CDR2 sequences are MNHEY and SMNVEV (reference sequence). CDR3 sequence (DNA): TGTGCCAGCAGTTTCCAAACAGGGACGGCCCAGTACTTC. Protein product: CASSFQTGTAQYF.

This clone was counted only a few times. The rearrangement links TRBV30 to TRBJ2-1; TRBD2 aligns across 12 bases. The CDR3 contains 15 residues. The germline CDR1 and CDR2 sequences are GTSNPN and SVGIG (reference sequence). Unmatched junction bases numbered 3, after V lost 2 bases and J lost 4 bases. In DNA, the CDR3 is TGTGCCTGGAGTTTCGGACTAGCGGGGTACAATGAGCAGTTCTTC. Protein: CAWSFGLAGYNEQFF.

This clone was recorded a few times. The chain recombines TRBV6-1 with TRBJ1-4; no clear D gene. Germline V gene data show CDR1 as MNHNS and CDR2 as SASEGT. V lost 6 bases, J lost 0 bases, and 8 bases lay in between. The CDR3 runs 14 residues. In DNA, the CDR3 is TGTGCCAGCAGCGCCGGAGCAACTAATGAAAAACTGTTTTTT. Translated: CASSAGATNEKLFF.

The chain carries TRBV27 and TRBJ2-1; tentative D call: TRBD2 (6 bases). Per germline, CDR1 MNHEY and CDR2 SMNVEV (reference sequence). This CDR3 spans 12 amino acids. V lost 6 bases, J lost 8 bases, and 11 bases lay in between. CDR3 DNA: TGTGCCAGCAGGGTACCGGGAGATGAGCAGTTCTTC. It translates to CASRVPGDEQFF.

The V call is TRBV29-1, the J call TRBJ1-1; D is possibly TRBD1 (5 bases). Germline CDR1 SQVTM, CDR2 ANQGSEA. The CDR3 length is 13 residues. V lost 3 bases and J lost 2, with 10 bases in between. The chain's CDR3 is CSVDRVGNTEAFF. DNA for the CDR3: TGCAGCGTTGACAGGGTCGGCAACACTGAAGCTTTCTTT.

This chain connects TRBV6-5 to TRBJ2-5; the match to TRBD1 covers 8 bases. This CDR3 has 15 residues. V lost 7 bases and J lost 5; bases outside the gene matches: 12. In germline, CDR1 is MNHEY, CDR2 SVGAGI. The CDR3 bases are TGTGCCAGCACCACCGGGACAGGAGGTGGGGAGACCCAGTACTTC. It is translated as CASTTGTGGGETQYF.

This clone has more than one count but fewer than ten. The chain carries TRBV11-2 and TRBJ2-5; 13 nucleotides align to TRBD2. The CDR3 is 17 residues long. Germline V gene sequence: CDR1 SGHAT, CDR2 FQNNGV. Trimming took 5 bases from V and 4 from J; bases not matched to a gene: 10. The DNA of the CDR3 is TGTGCCAGCAGCCCTTTGGCGGGACTAGCGGGGATAGAGACCCAGTACTTC. Translated: CASSPLAGLAGIETQYF.

The genes are TRBV7-2 and TRBJ2-1; TRBD2 aligns across 11 bases. CDR1 and CDR2 from the germline V gene are SGHTA and FQGNSA. V gave up 3 bases and J gave up 4 bases; unmatched junction bases: 11. The CDR3 runs 18 residues. The CDR3 sequence: CASSFATPRLAGYNEQFF. The CDR3, as DNA: TGTGCCAGCAGCTTTGCGACCCCCCGACTAGCGGGGTACAATGAGCAGTTCTTC.

This clone has a handful of counts. The rearrangement uses TRBV6-6 and TRBJ2-2; the D gene is possibly TRBD2 (5 bases). Germline CDR1 reads MNHNY; CDR2 reads SVGAGI (reference sequence). Trimming took 6 bases from V and 5 from J, leaving 7 bases between them. This CDR3 region has 12 residues. The CDR3 sequence: CASRRETGELFF. CDR3 sequence (DNA): TGTGCCAGCAGAAGGGAGACCGGGGAGCTGTTTTTT.